Included here is one T cell receptor (beta chain) sequence, with context. Its target is unknown. The repertoire was sequenced with immunoSEQ multiplex PCR; TCRdb's copy has only in-frame clones and lacks some. The sample records approximately 1.1 million clones, 70% to 80% being singletons. The data originate from a study of shared clonotypes between healthy human individuals. The V gene lost 6 bases and the J gene lost 8 bases, with 11 bases spanning the gap. The CDR3 runs to 13 residues. Germline CDR1 SNHLY, CDR2 FYNNEI. Notes on the study in general: Naive CD4 clonotypes overlapped across several donors at about 5%. Only blood was sampled, and tissue TCR repertoires likely differ from blood ones.

The sequencing input was memory CD4+ T cells from PBMCs. Subset indicated: CD45RA-negative fraction. The TCR sequence derives from a man younger than 30 in good health. Some clones in this sample may be carry-over from other donors' samples. The chain carries TRBV2 and TRBJ2-6; either TRBD1 or TRBD2 may supply D (5 bases each). CDR3 loop: CASSRDQSNVLTF. The CDR3 nucleotides read TGTGCCAGCAGCAGGGACCAATCCAACGTCCTGACTTTC.